This is a list of T cell receptor beta chains from one sample in a study of identifying expanded T cells in peripheral blood. The protocol was immunoSEQ multiplex PCR, while the TCRdb copy is restricted to in-frame clones and leaves out a portion. The sample carries around 100,000 clones, over 80% recorded once. The material sequenced was blood. The receptors stem from a person aged 18 to 75 in good health. Both conserved end residues are part of each CDR3. Each record gives: clone size, D gene, J gene, V gene, CDR3 DNA, CDR3 protein. D genes are given only for firm matches. Expanded clones are given a class, and other clones once, few, many or no size at all.

clone size: .
D gene: TRBD1
J gene: TRBJ1-2
V gene: TRBV18
CDR3 DNA: TGTGCCAGCTCACCCCGAACCGGGACAGGGGTTTATGGCTACACCTTC
CDR3 protein: CASSPRTGTGVYGYTF

clone size: .
D gene: TRBD2
J gene: TRBJ2-7
V gene: TRBV5-3
CDR3 DNA: TGTGCCAGAAGCTCTAGCGGGACTGCCTACGAGCAGTACTTC
CDR3 protein: CARSSSGTAYEQYF

clone size: .
D gene: TRBD1
J gene: TRBJ2-2
V gene: TRBV12-5
CDR3 DNA: TGTGCTAGTGGCCCGGGACAGGGGAAGGGCACCGGGGAGCTGTTTTTT
CDR3 protein: CASGPGQGKGTGELFF

clone size: .
D gene: .
J gene: TRBJ1-4
V gene: TRBV2
CDR3 DNA: TGTGCCAGCAGTGAAGTAAGGGGACCAAGGCGTGGAAAACTGTTTTTT
CDR3 protein: CASSEVRGPRRGKLFF

clone size: .
D gene: .
J gene: TRBJ1-1
V gene: TRBV15
CDR3 DNA: TGTGCCACCAGCATGGGGGGGAACACTGAAGCTTTCTTT
CDR3 protein: CATSMGGNTEAFF

clone size: .
D gene: .
J gene: TRBJ1-2
V gene: TRBV25-1
CDR3 DNA: TGTGCCAGCAGTGAATGGACAGTTTTAGGCGGCTACACCTTC
CDR3 protein: CASSEWTVLGGYTF

clone size: .
D gene: .
J gene: TRBJ1-4
V gene: TRBV5-4
CDR3 DNA: TGTGCCAGCAGCTTGGTTGGCCAGAATGAAAAACTGTTTTTT
CDR3 protein: CASSLVGQNEKLFF

clone size: once
D gene: TRBD1
J gene: TRBJ1-2
V gene: TRBV18
CDR3 DNA: TGTGCCAGCTCAACCGACCCAGGGGGCCGTAACTATGGCTACACCTTC
CDR3 protein: CASSTDPGGRNYGYTF

clone size: .
D gene: .
J gene: TRBJ1-1
V gene: TRBV6-5
CDR3 DNA: TGTGCCAGCAGTAAAGGGTCGAGCACTGAAGCTTTCTTT
CDR3 protein: CASSKGSSTEAFF

clone size: .
D gene: .
J gene: TRBJ2-3
V gene: TRBV7-2
CDR3 DNA: TGTGCCAGCAGCTTAGGTGCCACCACAGATACGCAGTATTTT
CDR3 protein: CASSLGATTDTQYF

clone size: .
D gene: .
J gene: TRBJ2-7
V gene: TRBV2
CDR3 DNA: TGTGCCAGCAGGGGAGTGGGCAGCTACGAGCAGTACTTC
CDR3 protein: CASRGVGSYEQYF

clone size: few
D gene: .
J gene: TRBJ1-1
V gene: TRBV23-1
CDR3 DNA: TGCGCCAGCAGTCACTCGGACGGAGGGGGGAACACTGAAGCTTTCTTT
CDR3 protein: CASSHSDGGGNTEAFF

clone size: .
D gene: TRBD2
J gene: TRBJ2-7
V gene: TRBV6-1
CDR3 DNA: TGTGCCAGCAGTGATGTTTTTTCCGGACTAGCGGGGGGCTACGAGCAGTACTTC
CDR3 protein: CASSDVFSGLAGGYEQYF

clone size: .
D gene: .
J gene: TRBJ1-1
V gene: TRBV6-1
CDR3 DNA: TGTGCCAGCAGTGAGACAGGGAACACTGAAGCTTTCTTT
CDR3 protein: CASSETGNTEAFF